This TCR beta chain came from a study of blood T cell repertoires in COVID-19. Background on the study: COVID-19 samples from acute and convalescent phases originated in the United States, Italy and Spain. The cDNA or gDNA used as material had been derived from T cells, B-cell-depleted T cells, or PBMCs.

The CDR3 totals 18 residues. Germline loops: CDR1 SGHVS, CDR2 FQNEAQ. The germline V and J ends were trimmed by 5 bases and 0 bases, with 23 bases remaining between them. Original data processing: Estimation of nucleated cell counts was performed using reference gene primer amplification. Clones were read by immunoSEQ multiplex PCR, and TCRdb kept only the in-frame ones, dropping some. The DNA gave D and trimming, while V, J and clone size come from that table. The sample consists of about 210,000 clones, 90% to 95% of them appearing once. This clone appeared once. The genes are TRBV7-8 and TRBJ2-7, with a weak D call TRBD1 (5 bases). Sequenced: peripheral blood. This sequence originates from a man aged 25-45 years with acute or convalescent COVID-19. In DNA form, the CDR3 reads TGTGCCAGCAGCCCCCAGATGATTAGGGGCGCCAGCTCCTACGAGCAGTACTTC. It translates to CASSPQMIRGASSYEQYF.